This T cell receptor (beta chain) was retrieved from a study of Ad26.COV2.S vaccination and SARS-CoV-2 variants. Treatment described: some 20 received Ad26.COV2.S at low or high dose, single or two shots; 5 received placebo; per-sample allocation not given. On day 63 after the first injection, vaccine and placebo recipients gave samples. Method: immunoSEQ multiplex PCR; TCRdb's copy keeps in-frame clones and lacks some. This sample has 350,000 to 550,000 clones; roughly nine tenths occur once, and the top ten carry around 2.5%. The length of the CDR3 is 16 residues. J lost 3 bases, V lost 4 bases, and 5 bases had no gene match. CDR1 SGHRS and CDR2 YFSETQ come from the germline V gene.

This TCR derives from a person aged 18-60 years who received the Ad26.COV2.S COVID-19 vaccine or a placebo. The chain couples TRBV5-1 to TRBJ2-5; 14 bases agree with TRBD2. The source material was peripheral blood, sampled in a trial of Ad26.COV2.S vaccine versus placebo. CDR3 coding DNA: TGCGCCAGCAGCCCGACTAGCGGGGGGGCCGAAGAGACCCAGTACTTC. Translated, it gives CASSPTSGGAEETQYF.